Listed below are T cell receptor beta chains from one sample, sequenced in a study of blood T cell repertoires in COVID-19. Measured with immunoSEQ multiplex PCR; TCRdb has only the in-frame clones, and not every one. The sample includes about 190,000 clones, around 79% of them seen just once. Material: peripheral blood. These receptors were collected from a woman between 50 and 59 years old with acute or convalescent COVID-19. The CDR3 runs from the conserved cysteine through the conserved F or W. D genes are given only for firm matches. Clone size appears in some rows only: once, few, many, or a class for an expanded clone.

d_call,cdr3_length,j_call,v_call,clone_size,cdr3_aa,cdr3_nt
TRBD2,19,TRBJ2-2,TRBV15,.,CATSSYQGLAGARTGELFF,TGTGCCACCAGCAGCTACCAGGGACTAGCGGGAGCGCGCACCGGGGAGCTGTTTTTT
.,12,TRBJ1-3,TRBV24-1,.,CATSDQGNTIYF,TGTGCCACCAGTGATCAGGGAAACACCATATATTTT
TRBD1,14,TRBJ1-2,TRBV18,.,CASSLLQGEAGYTF,TGTGCCAGCTCACTTCTACAGGGGGAGGCTGGCTACACCTTC
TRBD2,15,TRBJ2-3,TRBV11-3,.,CASSLGLAGRDTQYF,TGTGCCAGCAGCCTTGGACTAGCGGGTAGGGATACGCAGTATTTT
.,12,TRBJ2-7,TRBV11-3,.,CASSFGSGSVYF,.
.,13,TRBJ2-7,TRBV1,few,CTSRDRGLQEQYF,TGCACCAGCCGCGACAGGGGGCTTCAGGAGCAGTACTTC
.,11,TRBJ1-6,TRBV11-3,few,CALGFNSPLHF,TGTGCCCTCGGGTTTAATTCACCCCTCCACTTT
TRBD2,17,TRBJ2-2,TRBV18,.,CASSRLAGPTNTGELFF,TGTGCCAGCTCAAGACTAGCGGGCCCTACTAACACCGGGGAGCTGTTTTTT
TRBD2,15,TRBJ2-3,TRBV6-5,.,CASSPDLAVTDTQYF,TGTGCCAGCAGCCCAGATCTAGCGGTCACAGATACGCAGTATTTT
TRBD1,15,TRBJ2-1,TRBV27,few,CASRTPATGDNEQFF,TGTGCCAGCAGAACCCCTGCGACAGGGGACAATGAGCAGTTCTTC
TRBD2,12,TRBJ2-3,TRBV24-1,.,CATRGGSDTQYF,TGTGCCACCCGGGGGGGGTCAGATACGCAGTATTTT
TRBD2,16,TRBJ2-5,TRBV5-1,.,CASSLDPRGGGKTQYF,TGCGCCAGCAGCTTGGACCCGCGGGGGGGCGGCAAGACCCAGTACTTC
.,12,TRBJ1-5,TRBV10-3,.,CAISGINQPQHF,TGTGCCATCTCGGGAATCAATCAGCCCCAGCATTTT
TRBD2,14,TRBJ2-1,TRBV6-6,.,CASNAGGAYNEQFF,TGTGCCAGCAACGCGGGGGGAGCCTACAATGAGCAGTTCTTC
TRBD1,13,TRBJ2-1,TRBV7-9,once,CASSHRQGYEQFF,TGTGCCAGCAGCCACAGACAGGGCTATGAGCAGTTCTTC
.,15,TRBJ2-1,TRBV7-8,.,CASSYSGTSYNEQFF,TGTGCCAGCAGCTATTCCGGGACTTCCTACAATGAGCAGTTCTTC
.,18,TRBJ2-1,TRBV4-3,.,CASSQAWGVPLRYNEQFF,TGCGCCAGCAGCCAAGCCTGGGGGGTCCCTCTACGCTACAATGAGCAGTTCTTC
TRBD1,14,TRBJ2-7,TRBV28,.,CASTPTQGALGQYF,TGTGCCAGCACTCCAACTCAGGGGGCCTTGGGGCAGTACTTC
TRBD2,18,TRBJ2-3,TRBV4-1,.,CASSQLSGSGGYTDTQYF,TGCGCCAGCAGCCAACTGTCGGGAAGCGGGGGGTACACAGATACGCAGTATTTT
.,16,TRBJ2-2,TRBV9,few,CASSPWVQANTGELFF,TGTGCCAGCAGCCCGTGGGTACAGGCGAACACCGGGGAGCTGTTTTTT
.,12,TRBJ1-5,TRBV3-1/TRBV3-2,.,CASSRGLSAQHF,TGTGCCAGCAGCCGGGGACTTTCAGCCCAGCATTTT
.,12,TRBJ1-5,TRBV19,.,CASRGGAAPQHF,TGTGCCAGTAGGGGGGGGGCTGCGCCCCAGCATTTT
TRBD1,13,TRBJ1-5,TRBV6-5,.,CASKGTGNQPQHF,TGTGCCAGCAAGGGGACAGGCAATCAGCCCCAGCATTTT
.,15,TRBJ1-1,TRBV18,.,CASSTGTPLNTEAFF,TGTGCCAGCTCAACCGGGACTCCCTTGAACACTGAAGCTTTCTTT
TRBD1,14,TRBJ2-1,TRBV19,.,CATDATGRKGEQFF,TGTGCCACTGACGCGACAGGGCGGAAAGGTGAGCAGTTCTTC
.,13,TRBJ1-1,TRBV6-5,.,CASSTGQISEAFF,TGTGCCAGCAGTACCGGACAGATATCTGAAGCTTTCTTT
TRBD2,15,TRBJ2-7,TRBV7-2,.,CASSPYSGFSYEQYF,TGTGCCAGCAGCCCATATAGCGGGTTCTCCTACGAGCAGTACTTC
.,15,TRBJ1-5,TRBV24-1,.,CATAVGSSGNQPQHF,TGTGCCACAGCAGTGGGGAGTTCTGGCAATCAGCCCCAGCATTTT
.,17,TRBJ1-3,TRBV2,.,CASKREQYRTSGNTIYF,TGTGCCAGCAAGAGGGAACAATATAGGACCTCTGGAAACACCATATATTTT
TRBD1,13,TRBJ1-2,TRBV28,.,CATGTAANYGYTF,TGTGCCACCGGGACAGCGGCTAACTATGGCTACACCTTC
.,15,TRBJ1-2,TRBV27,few,CASSLKVGSNYGYTF,TGTGCCAGCAGTTTAAAGGTGGGGAGCAACTATGGCTACACCTTC
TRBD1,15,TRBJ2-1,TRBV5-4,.,CASSGGTGGYNEQFF,TGTGCCAGCAGCGGGGGGACAGGGGGGTACAATGAGCAGTTCTTC
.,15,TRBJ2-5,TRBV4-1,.,CASSQDRGFKGTQYF,TGCGCCAGCAGCCAAGATAGAGGGTTCAAAGGGACCCAGTACTTC
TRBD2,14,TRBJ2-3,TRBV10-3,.,CAISEGTTTDTQYF,TGTGCCATCAGTGAGGGGACTACTACAGATACGCAGTATTTT
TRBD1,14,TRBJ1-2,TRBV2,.,CASGGFQGAHGYTF,TGTGCCAGCGGGGGATTCCAGGGGGCCCATGGCTACACCTTC
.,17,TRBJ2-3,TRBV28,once,CASSLFLGQYPTDTQYF,TGTGCCAGCAGTTTATTCCTTGGACAGTACCCCACAGATACGCAGTATTTT
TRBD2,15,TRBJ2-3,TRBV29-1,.,CSVAYSGGATDTQYF,TGCAGCGTGGCGTATTCCGGGGGGGCAACTGATACGCAGTATTTT
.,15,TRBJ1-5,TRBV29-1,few,CSVVGGSGSNQPQHF,TGCAGCGTTGTTGGAGGGAGTGGTAGCAATCAGCCCCAGCATTTT
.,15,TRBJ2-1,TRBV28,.,CASSEGGEASNEQFF,TGTGCCAGCAGTGAAGGGGGGGAGGCTTCAAATGAGCAGTTCTTC
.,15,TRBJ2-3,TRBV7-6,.,CASNLEWRSTDTQYF,TGTGCCAGCAACTTAGAGTGGCGGAGCACAGATACGCAGTATTTT
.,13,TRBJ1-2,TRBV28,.,CASSLQGPYGYTF,TGTGCCAGCAGTTTGCAGGGCCCCTATGGCTACACCTTC
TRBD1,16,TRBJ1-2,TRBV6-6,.,CASSPGQGRRVYGYTF,TGTGCCAGCAGTCCGGGACAGGGGCGTCGGGTCTATGGCTACACCTTC
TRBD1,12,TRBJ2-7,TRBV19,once,CASSRGQGEQYF,TGTGCCAGTAGTCGAGGACAGGGCGAGCAGTACTTC
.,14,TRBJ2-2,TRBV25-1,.,CASSGPSNTGELFF,TGTGCCAGCAGTGGCCCTAGTAACACCGGGGAGCTGTTTTTT
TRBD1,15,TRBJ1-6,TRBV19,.,CASSAHRGHNSPLHF,TGTGCCAGTAGTGCACACAGGGGCCATAATTCACCCCTCCACTTT
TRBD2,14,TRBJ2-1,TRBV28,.,CASSQERGLHEQFF,TGTGCCAGCAGCCAAGAGCGGGGCCTTCATGAGCAGTTCTTC